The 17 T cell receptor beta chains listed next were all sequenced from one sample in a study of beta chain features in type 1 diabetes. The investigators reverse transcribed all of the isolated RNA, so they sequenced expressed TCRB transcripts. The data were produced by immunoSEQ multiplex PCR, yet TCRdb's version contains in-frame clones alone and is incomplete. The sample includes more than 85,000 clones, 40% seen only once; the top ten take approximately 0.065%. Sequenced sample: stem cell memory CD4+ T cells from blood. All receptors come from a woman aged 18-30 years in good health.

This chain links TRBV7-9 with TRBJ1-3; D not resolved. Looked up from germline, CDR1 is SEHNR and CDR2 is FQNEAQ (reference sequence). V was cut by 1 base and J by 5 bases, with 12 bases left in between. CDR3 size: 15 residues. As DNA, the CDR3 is TGTGCCAGCAGCTTAGTTCCAGCGACTAGAAACACCATATATTTT. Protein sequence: CASSLVPATRNTIYF.

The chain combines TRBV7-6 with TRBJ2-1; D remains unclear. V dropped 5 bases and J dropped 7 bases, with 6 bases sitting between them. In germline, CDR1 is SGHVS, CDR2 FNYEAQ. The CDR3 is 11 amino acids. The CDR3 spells CASSHGNEQFF. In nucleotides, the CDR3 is TGTGCCAGCAGCCACGGGAATGAGCAGTTCTTC.

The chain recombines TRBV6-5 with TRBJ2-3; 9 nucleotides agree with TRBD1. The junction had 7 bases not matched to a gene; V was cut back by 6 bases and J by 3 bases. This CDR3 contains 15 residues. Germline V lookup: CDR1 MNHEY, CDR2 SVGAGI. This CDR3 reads CASRDTGGPTDTQYF. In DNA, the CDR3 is TGTGCCAGCAGGGACACAGGGGGCCCTACAGATACGCAGTATTTT.

CDR3 sequence (DNA): TGTGCCAGCTCACGAGGCGATACAGATACGCAGTATTTT. Translated, it gives CASSRGDTDTQYF. The chain couples TRBV18 to TRBJ2-3; D is unresolved. V lost 4 bases, J lost 3 bases, and 8 bases lay in between. The germline CDR1 and CDR2 sequences are KGHSH and LQKENI. The CDR3 is 13 amino acids. The whole variable domain, filled in from reference TRBV18 and TRBJ2-3, reads NAGVMQNPRHLVRRRGQEARLRCSPMKGHSHVYWYRQLPEEGLKFMVYLQKENIIDESGMPKERFSAEFPKEGPSILRIQQVVRGDSAAYFCASSRGDTDTQYFGPGTRLTVL.

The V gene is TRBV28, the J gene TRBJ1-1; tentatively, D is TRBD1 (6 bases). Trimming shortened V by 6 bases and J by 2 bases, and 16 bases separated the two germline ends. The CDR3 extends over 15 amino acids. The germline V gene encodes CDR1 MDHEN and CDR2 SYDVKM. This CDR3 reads CASRLWGPTNTEAFF. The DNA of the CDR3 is TGTGCCAGCAGGTTGTGGGGGCCTACCAACACTGAAGCTTTCTTT.

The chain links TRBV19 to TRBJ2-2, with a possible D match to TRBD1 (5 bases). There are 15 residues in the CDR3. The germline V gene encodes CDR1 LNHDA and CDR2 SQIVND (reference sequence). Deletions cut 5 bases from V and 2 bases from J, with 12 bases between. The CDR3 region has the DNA TGTGCCAGTAGTCCGTGGACAATAAACACCGGGGAGCTGTTTTTT. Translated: CASSPWTINTGELFF.

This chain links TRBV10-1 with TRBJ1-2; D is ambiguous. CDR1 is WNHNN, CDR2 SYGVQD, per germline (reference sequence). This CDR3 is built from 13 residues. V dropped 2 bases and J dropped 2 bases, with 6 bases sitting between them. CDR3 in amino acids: CASSEDGNYGYTF. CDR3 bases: TGCGCCAGCAGTGAGGACGGGAACTATGGCTACACCTTC.

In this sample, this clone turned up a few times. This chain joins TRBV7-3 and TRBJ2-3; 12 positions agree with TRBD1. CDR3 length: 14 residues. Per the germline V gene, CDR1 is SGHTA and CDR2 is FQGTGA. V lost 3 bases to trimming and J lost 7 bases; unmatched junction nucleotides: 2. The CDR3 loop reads CASSLGQGAHTQYF. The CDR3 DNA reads TGTGCCAGCAGCTTGGGACAGGGGGCACATACGCAGTATTTT.

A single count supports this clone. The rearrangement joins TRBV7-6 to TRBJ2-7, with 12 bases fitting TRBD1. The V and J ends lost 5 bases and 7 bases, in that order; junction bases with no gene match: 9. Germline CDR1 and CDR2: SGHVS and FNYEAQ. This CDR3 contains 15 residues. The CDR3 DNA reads TGTGCCAGCAGCGCAACCCGGGACAGGGGGCGTGAGCAGTACTTC. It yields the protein CASSATRDRGREQYF.

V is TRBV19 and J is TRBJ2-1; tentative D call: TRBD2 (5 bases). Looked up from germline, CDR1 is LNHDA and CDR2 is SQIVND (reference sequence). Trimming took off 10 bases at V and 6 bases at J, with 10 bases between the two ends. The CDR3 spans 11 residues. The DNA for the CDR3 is TGTGCCACCCGGGATTTCAATGAGCAGTTCTTC. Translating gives CATRDFNEQFF.

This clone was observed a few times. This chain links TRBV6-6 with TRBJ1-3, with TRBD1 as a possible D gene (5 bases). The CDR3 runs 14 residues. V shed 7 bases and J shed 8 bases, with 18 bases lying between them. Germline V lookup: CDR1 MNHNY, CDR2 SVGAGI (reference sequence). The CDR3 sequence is CASKSGLRGHTIYF. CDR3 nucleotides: TGTGCCAGCAAATCGGGACTCCGGGGCCACACCATATATTTT.

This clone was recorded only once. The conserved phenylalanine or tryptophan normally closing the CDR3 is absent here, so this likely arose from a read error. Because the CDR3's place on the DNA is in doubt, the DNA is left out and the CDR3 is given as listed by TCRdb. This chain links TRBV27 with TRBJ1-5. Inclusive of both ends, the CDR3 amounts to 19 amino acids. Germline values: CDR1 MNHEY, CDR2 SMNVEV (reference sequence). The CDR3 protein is CASSERVRGGMNQPQHFGS.

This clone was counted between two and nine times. This CDR3 reads CASSVQGSQPQHF. CDR3 coding DNA: TGTGCCAGCTCGGTACAGGGGAGTCAGCCCCAGCATTTT. V usage is TRBV18 and J usage is TRBJ1-5; 7 bases map to TRBD1. This CDR3 spans 13 amino acids. J was trimmed by 6 bases and V by 6 bases; bases with no gene match: 5. Looked up from germline, CDR1 is KGHSH and CDR2 is LQKENI.

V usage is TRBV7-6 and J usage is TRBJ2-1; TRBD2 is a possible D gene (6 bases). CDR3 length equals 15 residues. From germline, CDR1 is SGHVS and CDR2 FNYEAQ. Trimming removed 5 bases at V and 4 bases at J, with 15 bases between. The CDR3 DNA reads TGTGCCAGCAGCCCAGGGATAGCGGAGTACAATGAGCAGTTCTTC. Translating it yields CASSPGIAEYNEQFF.

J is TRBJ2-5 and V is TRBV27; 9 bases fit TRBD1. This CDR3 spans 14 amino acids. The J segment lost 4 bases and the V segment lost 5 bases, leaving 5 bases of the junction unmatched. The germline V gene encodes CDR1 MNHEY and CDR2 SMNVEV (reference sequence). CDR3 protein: CASSKPGQGETQYF. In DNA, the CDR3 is TGTGCCAGCAGTAAGCCGGGACAGGGAGAGACCCAGTACTTC.

The CDR3 loop reads CASSSTRGGRFYNEQFF. DNA for the CDR3: TGTGCCAGCAGCTCTACACGGGGCGGGAGGTTCTACAATGAGCAGTTCTTC. The rearrangement links TRBV11-1 to TRBJ2-1; 8 bases fit TRBD2. Germline V gene sequence: CDR1 SGHAT, CDR2 FQDESV (reference sequence). V was clipped by 4 bases and J by 3 bases; unmatched bases: 11. There are 17 residues in the CDR3.

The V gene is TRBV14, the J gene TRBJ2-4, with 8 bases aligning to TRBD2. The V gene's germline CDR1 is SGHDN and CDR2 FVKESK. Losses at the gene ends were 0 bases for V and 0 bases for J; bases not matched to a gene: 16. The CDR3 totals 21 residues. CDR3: CASSQEASGRVNHLAKNIQYF. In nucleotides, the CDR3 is TGTGCCAGCAGCCAAGAAGCGAGCGGGAGAGTTAACCATCTAGCCAAAAACATTCAGTACTTC.